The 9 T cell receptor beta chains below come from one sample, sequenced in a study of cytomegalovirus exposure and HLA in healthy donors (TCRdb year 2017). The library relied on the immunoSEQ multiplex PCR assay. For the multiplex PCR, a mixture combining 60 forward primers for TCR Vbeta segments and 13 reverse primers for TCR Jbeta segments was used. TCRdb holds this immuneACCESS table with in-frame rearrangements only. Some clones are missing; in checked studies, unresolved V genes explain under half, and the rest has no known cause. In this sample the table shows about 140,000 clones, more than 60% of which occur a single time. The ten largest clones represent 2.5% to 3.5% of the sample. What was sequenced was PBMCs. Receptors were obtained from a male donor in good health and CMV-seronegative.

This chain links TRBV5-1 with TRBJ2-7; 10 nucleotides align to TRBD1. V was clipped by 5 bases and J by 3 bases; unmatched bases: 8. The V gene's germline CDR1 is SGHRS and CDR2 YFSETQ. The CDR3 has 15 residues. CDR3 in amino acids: CASSPQGTGDYEQYF. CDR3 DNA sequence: TGCGCCAGCAGTCCTCAGGGGACAGGGGACTACGAGCAGTACTTC.

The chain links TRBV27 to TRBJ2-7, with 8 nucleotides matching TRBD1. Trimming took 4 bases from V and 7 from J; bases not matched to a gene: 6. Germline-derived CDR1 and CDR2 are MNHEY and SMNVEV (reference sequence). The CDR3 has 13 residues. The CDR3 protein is CASSSYWTGEQYF. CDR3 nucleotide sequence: TGTGCCAGCAGTTCTTACTGGACAGGGGAGCAGTACTTC.

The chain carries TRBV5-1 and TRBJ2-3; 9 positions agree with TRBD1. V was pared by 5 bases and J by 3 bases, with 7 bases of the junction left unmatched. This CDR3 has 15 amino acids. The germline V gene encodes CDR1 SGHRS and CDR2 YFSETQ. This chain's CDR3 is CASREGTGTTDTQYF. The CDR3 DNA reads TGCGCCAGCAGGGAAGGGACAGGGACGACAGATACGCAGTATTTT.

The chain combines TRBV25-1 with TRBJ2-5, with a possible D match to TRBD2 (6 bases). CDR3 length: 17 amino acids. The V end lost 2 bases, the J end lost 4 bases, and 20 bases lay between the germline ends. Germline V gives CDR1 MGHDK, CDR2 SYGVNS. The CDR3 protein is CASSEPPFGRAGETQYF. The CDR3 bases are TGTGCCAGCAGTGAACCACCATTTGGACGAGCGGGAGAGACCCAGTACTTC.

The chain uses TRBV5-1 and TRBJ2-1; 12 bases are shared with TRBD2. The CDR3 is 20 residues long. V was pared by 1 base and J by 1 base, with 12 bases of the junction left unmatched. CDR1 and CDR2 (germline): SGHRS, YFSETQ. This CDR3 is CASSLSTSGRISRSYNEQFF. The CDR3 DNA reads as TGCGCCAGCAGCTTGTCGACTAGCGGGAGAATTTCGAGGTCCTACAATGAGCAGTTCTTC.

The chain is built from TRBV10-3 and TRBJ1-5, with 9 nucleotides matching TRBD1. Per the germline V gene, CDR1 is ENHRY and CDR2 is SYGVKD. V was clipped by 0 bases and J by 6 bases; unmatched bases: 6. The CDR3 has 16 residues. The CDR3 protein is CAISESGQGLGQPQHF. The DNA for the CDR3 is TGTGCCATCAGTGAGTCGGGACAGGGACTCGGTCAGCCCCAGCATTTT.

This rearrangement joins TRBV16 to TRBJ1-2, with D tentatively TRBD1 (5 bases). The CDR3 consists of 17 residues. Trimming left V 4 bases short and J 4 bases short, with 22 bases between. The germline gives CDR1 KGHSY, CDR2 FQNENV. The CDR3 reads CASSRPEWTQGSYGYTF. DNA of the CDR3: TGTGCCAGCAGCCGACCCGAGTGGACCCAGGGCTCCTATGGCTACACCTTC.

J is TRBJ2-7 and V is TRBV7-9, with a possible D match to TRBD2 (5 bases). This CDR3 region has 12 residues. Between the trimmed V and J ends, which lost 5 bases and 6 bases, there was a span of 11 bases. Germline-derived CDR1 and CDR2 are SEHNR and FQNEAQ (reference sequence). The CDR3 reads CASSDGGLEQYF. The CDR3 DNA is TGTGCCAGCAGCGACGGAGGACTCGAGCAGTACTTC.

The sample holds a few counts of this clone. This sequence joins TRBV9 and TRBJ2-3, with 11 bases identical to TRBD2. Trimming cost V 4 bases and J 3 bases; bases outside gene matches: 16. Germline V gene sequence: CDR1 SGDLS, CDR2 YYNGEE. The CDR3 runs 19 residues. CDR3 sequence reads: CASSPSTSGRISGTDTQYF. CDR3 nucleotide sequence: TGTGCCAGCAGCCCAAGCACTAGCGGGAGAATCTCCGGGACAGATACGCAGTATTTT.